This record looks at one T cell receptor (beta chain) sequence and its context. The antigen is unknown. This sample stems from a study of cytomegalovirus exposure and HLA in healthy donors. General study findings and limits: High sensitivity and specificity were reportedly achieved when the classifier diagnosed cytomegalovirus status. In a later analysis, at a false discovery rate of 0.05, fewer than 20,000 TCR beta sequences matched HLA alleles. 164 TCR beta chains were listed as cytomegalovirus-associated.

In the PCR, 60 Vbeta and 13 Jbeta primers were used. Some clones are missing from TCRdb's copy, which holds only in-frame ones; the method was immunoSEQ multiplex PCR. The data show around 64,000 clones, approximately 81% seen once. The donors, nominally healthy at sampling, likely had unrecorded immune exposures. The receptor was isolated from a woman in her twenties or thirties in good health and CMV-seropositive. Sequenced: PBMCs.

Here the CDR3 reads CASSPLKGLAYNEQFF. DNA of the CDR3: TGTGCCAGCAGTCCCCTTAAGGGACTCGCCTACAATGAGCAGTTCTTC. This sequence joins TRBV2 and TRBJ2-1; D is perhaps TRBD2 (6 bases). The CDR3 contains 16 residues. Trimming took 5 bases from V and 2 from J, leaving 16 bases between them. The germline V gene encodes CDR1 SNHLY and CDR2 FYNNEI.